The clone carrying this TCR beta chain was detected ten times or more. No antigen is known for it. This specimen belongs to a study of CD8 T cells in ankylosing spondylitis. Findings of the study overall: Disease-linked clones were reportedly significantly enriched in matched ankylosing spondylitis synovial fluid.

TCRdb re-called the 5' RACE reads with MiXCR, one entry per CDR3 protein. This sample has around 150,000 distinct CDR3 sequences, with about 6.7% found just once. In germline, CDR1 is WSHSY, CDR2 SAAADI. The V end was cut by 0 bases, the J end by 2 bases, with 8 bases between. CDR3 length equals 14 residues. The rearrangement uses TRBV10-2 and TRBJ2-7; D is ambiguous. The sequence was collected from a female donor with ankylosing spondylitis or in good health (not recorded which). The specimen was blood, either unsorted or a sorted T cell fraction (not recorded which). CDR3 nucleotides: TGCGCCAGCAGTGAGTCTGTCAGCCCCTACGAGCAGTACTTC. Translation gives CASSESVSPYEQYF.